The 32 T cell receptor beta chains below come from one sample, sequenced in a study of blood T cell repertoires in COVID-19. The method was immunoSEQ multiplex PCR; TCRdb's version includes in-frame clones alone and lacks a portion of them. This repertoire shows 55,000 to 75,000 clones, roughly nine tenths found once; its top ten account for less than 1.5%. The sequenced material came from peripheral blood. The receptor source for this set is a man in his 60s with acute or convalescent COVID-19.

The DNA for the CDR3 is TGCAGCGTGGCGGAGACCGCCGAGATTAACACTGAAGCTTTCTTT. Residues: CSVAETAEINTEAFF. V is TRBV29-1 and J is TRBJ1-1; D uncertain. With 6 bases removed from V and 2 bases from J, the gap between germline ends came to 19 bases. This CDR3 region has 15 residues. Germline assignment: CDR1 SQVTM and CDR2 ANQGSEA.

J is TRBJ1-1 and V is TRBV5-6; 7 positions agree with TRBD1. Germline CDR1 and CDR2: SGHDT and YYEEEE. The ends lost 2 bases at V and 5 bases at J; junction bases unmatched: 9. The CDR3 has 15 amino acids. CDR3 residues: CASSLGRGWYTEAFF. The CDR3 bases are TGTGCCAGCAGCTTAGGCAGGGGGTGGTATACTGAAGCTTTCTTT. Full variable domain (outside the CDR3, taken from reference TRBV5-6 and TRBJ1-1): DAGVTQSPTHLIKTRGQQVTLRCSPKSGHDTVSWYQQALGQGPQFIFQYYEEEERQRGNFPDRFSGHQFPNYSSELNVNALLLGDSALYLCASSLGRGWYTEAFFGQGTRLTVV.

The V and J genes are TRBV12-3 or TRBV12-4 and TRBJ1-4, with TRBD1 matching 8 bases. The CDR3 runs to 13 residues. V lost 5 bases, J lost 7 bases, and 3 bases stayed unmatched. As DNA, the CDR3 is TGTGCCAGCAGTCCGACAGGGGTTGAAAAACTGTTTTTT. Translated: CASSPTGVEKLFF.

CDR3: CASSQAQQTGAGANVLTF. The CDR3 DNA is TGTGCCAGCAGCCAAGCTCAACAGACAGGGGCTGGGGCCAACGTCCTGACTTTC. V and J are TRBV3-1 (or the pseudogene TRBV3-2) and TRBJ2-6, with 8 bases that match TRBD1. Trimming cost V 1 base and J 2 bases; bases outside gene matches: 7. CDR1 is LGHDT and CDR2 is YNNKEL in the germline V gene (reference sequence). The CDR3 extends over 18 amino acids.

This chain uses TRBV24-1 with TRBJ2-3, with D maybe TRBD2 (6 bases). V gave up 9 bases and J gave up 3 bases, with 9 bases separating them. This CDR3 has 12 residues. CDR1 and CDR2 (germline): KGHDR, SFDVKD. CDR3: CATSGTTDTQYF. CDR3 DNA sequence: TGTGCCACCTCCGGGACTACAGATACGCAGTATTTT.

V usage is TRBV6-5 and J usage is TRBJ1-1; tentative D call: TRBD1 (5 bases). V dropped 4 bases and J dropped 4 bases, with 10 bases sitting between them. CDR1 and CDR2 from the germline V gene are MNHEY and SVGAGI. The CDR3 is 13 residues long. The CDR3 protein is CASSLQAGTEAFF. The DNA for the CDR3 is TGTGCCAGCAGTTTACAGGCTGGCACTGAAGCTTTCTTT.

This clone was detected only once. V is TRBV18 and J is TRBJ1-5; 9 bases fit TRBD1. There are 13 residues in the CDR3. Germline V gives CDR1 KGHSH, CDR2 LQKENI. Trimming removed 4 bases from V and 5 bases from J; junction bases left unmatched: 0. CDR3 DNA sequence: TGTGCCAGCTCACGGGACAGGGATCAGCCCCAGCATTTT. As protein: CASSRDRDQPQHF.

V usage is TRBV4-1 and J usage is TRBJ1-1; D ambiguous. V lost 0 bases to trimming and J lost 4 bases, with 6 bases between them. CDR1 is MGHRA, CDR2 YSYEKL, per germline. There are 13 residues in the CDR3. The CDR3 DNA reads TGCGCCAGCAGCCAAGAGAGGAGCACTGAAGCTTTCTTT. Protein sequence: CASSQERSTEAFF.

This clone was detected a few times. The chain links TRBV5-1 to TRBJ1-5; D may be TRBD1 (5 bases). The CDR3 runs to 16 residues. In germline, CDR1 is SGHRS, CDR2 YFSETQ. The ends were cut back, 0 bases at V and 2 bases at J, with 12 bases in the middle. The CDR3 sequence: CASSLGGAVGNQPQHF. The CDR3 nucleotides read TGCGCCAGCAGCTTGGGCGGGGCGGTCGGCAATCAGCCCCAGCATTTT.

The chain carries TRBV2 and TRBJ2-6; 11 nucleotides align to TRBD1. The CDR3 is 17 residues long. Germline V CDR1 and CDR2: SNHLY, FYNNEI. V lost 7 bases, J lost 0 bases, and 5 bases stayed unmatched. The CDR3 region has the DNA TGTGCCAGCACTGGGACAGGGGGAGGCTCTGGGGCCAACGTCCTGACTTTC. Residues: CASTGTGGGSGANVLTF. The complete variable domain, with remaining parts taken from reference TRBV2 and TRBJ2-6, reads EPEVTQTPSHQVTQMGQEVILRCVPISNHLYFYWYRQILGQKVEFLVSFYNNEISEKSEIFDDQFSVERPDGSNFTLKIRSTKLEDSAMYFCASTGTGGGSGANVLTFGAGSRLTVL.

The chain joins TRBV5-1 to TRBJ1-1; TRBD1 agrees at 7 bases. Germline trimming cut 4 bases from V and 1 base from J; bases unmatched to any gene: 7. The CDR3 runs 15 residues. Germline lookup yields CDR1 SGHRS and CDR2 YFSETQ. The CDR3 is CASSISYRGNTEAFF. As DNA, the CDR3 is TGCGCCAGCAGCATATCCTACAGGGGGAACACTGAAGCTTTCTTT.

The CDR3 here is CASSIEGWSTEAFF. CDR3 nucleotides: TGTGCCAGTAGTATAGAGGGTTGGAGCACTGAAGCTTTCTTT. This chain links TRBV19 with TRBJ1-1; D unresolved. The germline gives CDR1 LNHDA, CDR2 SQIVND (reference sequence). Trimming removed 0 bases from V and 4 bases from J, with 9 bases in between. The CDR3 has 14 residues. Complete variable domain (other parts from reference TRBV19 and TRBJ1-1): DGGITQSPKYLFRKEGQNVTLSCEQNLNHDAMYWYRQDPGQGLRLIYYSQIVNDFQKGDIAEGYSVSREKKESFPLTVTSAQKNPTAFYLCASSIEGWSTEAFFGQGTRLTVV.

The chain couples TRBV19 to TRBJ1-5; D gene ambiguous. The germline V and J ends were trimmed by 0 bases and 7 bases, with 16 bases remaining between them. This CDR3 has 16 amino acids. Germline lookup yields CDR1 LNHDA and CDR2 SQIVND (reference sequence). CDR3 DNA: TGTGCCAGTAGTATAGACGCGGGTCGTTCCCACCAGCCCCAGCATTTT. Residues: CASSIDAGRSHQPQHF.

Worth noting for this clone: The same CDR3 also results from other DNA sequences found in this sample. The chain joins TRBV7-3 to TRBJ2-2; weak D call: TRBD1 (6 bases). Germline lookup yields CDR1 SGHTA and CDR2 FQGTGA. This CDR3 is 14 amino acids long. V was pared by 2 bases and J by 5 bases, with 9 bases between. The CDR3 nucleotides read TGTGCCAGCAGCTTACTGGGGGCAACCGGGGAGCTGTTTTTT. Amino acid sequence: CASSLLGATGELFF.

The V and J genes are TRBV18 and TRBJ1-1; TRBD1 might be the D (5 bases). The germline gives CDR1 KGHSH, CDR2 LQKENI. The CDR3 runs to 15 residues. Trimming removed 4 bases at V and 1 base at J, with 13 bases between. The CDR3 loop reads CASSHLDRGNTEAFF. CDR3 nucleotide sequence: TGTGCCAGCTCACACCTGGATAGGGGGAACACTGAAGCTTTCTTT.

The chain employs TRBV19 and TRBJ1-4, with 7 nucleotides matching TRBD1. The CDR3 has 14 amino acids. Germline CDR1 is LNHDA and CDR2 is SQIVND (reference sequence). J was trimmed by 8 bases and V by 6 bases; bases with no gene match: 9. The CDR3 DNA reads TGTGCCAGTAGGCATCGACAGGGAGCAGAAAAACTGTTTTTT. Residues: CASRHRQGAEKLFF.

The CDR3 nucleotides read TGTGCCTGGAGTGCCAGAAGCGATGGCTACACCTTC. This codes for CAWSARSDGYTF. V is TRBV30 and J is TRBJ1-2; D not resolved. CDR3 size: 12 residues. Germline CDR1 reads GTSNPN; CDR2 reads SVGIG (reference sequence). V dropped 1 base and J dropped 6 bases, with 9 bases sitting between them.

The V call is TRBV30, the J call TRBJ1-1; 9 bases agree with TRBD1. The CDR3 runs to 11 residues. The germline V gene encodes CDR1 GTSNPN and CDR2 SVGIG (reference sequence). Unmatched junction bases numbered 3, after V lost 2 bases and J lost 11 bases. Written as DNA, the CDR3 is TGTGCCTGGAGTCAGGACAGGGGCGCTTTCTTT. This gives the protein CAWSQDRGAFF.

As DNA, the CDR3 is TGTGCCATCAGTGCCTTCTCCGGGACAGTTGAAAAACTGTTTTTT. This sequence encodes CAISAFSGTVEKLFF. The chain combines TRBV10-3 with TRBJ1-4; 7 positions match TRBD1. After removal of 4 bases from V and 7 bases from J, the junction contained 9 bases not matched to a gene. Germline V gene data show CDR1 as ENHRY and CDR2 as SYGVKD. This CDR3 has 15 amino acids.

CDR3 sequence reads: CASSLGYGQGNYGYTF. CDR3 bases: TGCGCCAGCAGCTTGGGGTATGGACAGGGGAACTATGGCTACACCTTC. The V gene is TRBV5-1, the J gene TRBJ1-2; 9 bases align to TRBD1. The V gene's germline CDR1 is SGHRS and CDR2 YFSETQ. The CDR3 covers 16 residues. The ends lost 0 bases at V and 2 bases at J; junction bases unmatched: 5.

The CDR3 here is CASSSGTGPNEQFF. Here the CDR3 DNA reads TGTGCCAGCAGTTCCGGGACAGGGCCGAATGAGCAGTTCTTC. The rearrangement joins TRBV2 to TRBJ2-1, with 9 positions matching TRBD1. Per the germline V gene, CDR1 is SNHLY and CDR2 is FYNNEI. The V gene end was trimmed by 5 bases and the J gene end by 7 bases; junction bases not matched to a gene: 6. There are 14 residues in the CDR3.

J is TRBJ1-1 and V is TRBV30; D ambiguous. This CDR3 spans 11 amino acids. V was pared by 0 bases and J by 6 bases, with 5 bases between. Germline CDR1 and CDR2: GTSNPN and SVGIG (reference sequence). The CDR3 DNA reads as TGTGCCTGGAGTGTTGCGGCTGAAGCTTTCTTT. The encoded protein is CAWSVAAEAFF.

This clone came up once. The V and J genes are TRBV19 and TRBJ1-1; tentatively, D is TRBD1 (5 bases). The CDR3 length is 14 residues. Germline loops: CDR1 LNHDA, CDR2 SQIVND (reference sequence). V was cut by 6 bases and J by 5 bases, with 16 bases left in between. The CDR3 is CASSPGGGVTEAFF. The CDR3 coding sequence is TGTGCCAGTAGCCCCGGGGGGGGAGTTACTGAAGCTTTCTTT. Full variable domain (missing parts from reference TRBV19 and TRBJ1-1): DGGITQSPKYLFRKEGQNVTLSCEQNLNHDAMYWYRQDPGQGLRLIYYSQIVNDFQKGDIAEGYSVSREKKESFPLTVTSAQKNPTAFYLCASSPGGGVTEAFFGQGTRLTVV.

With regard to this clone: At one of its ends the junction is not consistent with the germline gene, which may arise from a read error. V usage is TRBV19 and J usage is TRBJ1-2; D is uncertain. Germline loops: CDR1 LNHDA, CDR2 SQIVND (reference sequence). This CDR3 comprises 9 residues. The CDR3 region is CASSIPPFF. The CDR3 nucleotides read TGTGCCAGTAGTATCCCCCCTTTCTTC.

This chain links TRBV13 with TRBJ1-1; TRBD1 is a possible D gene (5 bases). With 5 bases removed from V and 4 bases from J, the gap between germline ends came to 11 bases. The CDR3 spans 13 residues. Germline CDR1 is PRHDT and CDR2 is FYEKMQ (reference sequence). In DNA, the CDR3 is TGTGCCAGCAGCCCCGACAGAACCACTGAAGCTTTCTTT. As protein: CASSPDRTTEAFF.

The V gene is TRBV6-1, the J gene TRBJ1-3, with D possibly TRBD1 on 6 matching bases. CDR1 is MNHNS, CDR2 SASEGT, per germline. CDR3 length: 16 amino acids. Trimming shortened V by 4 bases and J by 0 bases, and 13 bases separated the two germline ends. In DNA, the CDR3 is TGTGCCAGCAGTGCCTCGACAGGCCTCTCTGGAAACACCATATATTTT. It specifies CASSASTGLSGNTIYF.

V is TRBV30 and J is TRBJ1-2; 11 nucleotides agree with TRBD1. V was clipped by 0 bases and J by 9 bases; unmatched bases: 6. CDR1 GTSNPN and CDR2 SVGIG come from the germline V gene (reference sequence). The CDR3 has 14 residues. The CDR3 nucleotides read TGTGCCTGGAGTGTGGACAGGGGGCCTTTCAGCTACACCTTC. Translation gives CAWSVDRGPFSYTF.

CDR3 residues: CASSLGGSSGYTF. CDR3 bases: TGTGCCAGCAGTTTGGGGGGGTCTTCTGGCTACACCTTC. The chain links TRBV12-3 or TRBV12-4 to TRBJ1-2, with D tentatively TRBD1 (5 bases). This CDR3 comprises 13 residues. The ends were cut back, 3 bases at V and 7 bases at J, with 12 bases in the middle.

The chain links TRBV28 to TRBJ1-3, with a possible D match to TRBD1 (6 bases). The CDR3 spans 15 residues. From germline, CDR1 is MDHEN and CDR2 SYDVKM. V lost 5 bases and J lost 4, with 15 bases in between. CDR3 protein: CASSTPQTGGNTIYF. For the CDR3, the DNA is TGTGCCAGCAGTACGCCCCAGACAGGAGGAAACACCATATATTTT.

V is TRBV19 and J is TRBJ1-2, with a tentative D call TRBD1 (5 bases). The germline CDR1 and CDR2 sequences are LNHDA and SQIVND (reference sequence). Trimming pared 8 bases from V and 6 bases from J, leaving 13 bases between. This CDR3 is 12 amino acids long. The CDR3, as DNA: TGTGCCAGTGAGGAACAGGAGAATGGCTACACCTTC. Its translation: CASEEQENGYTF.

The chain employs TRBV11-2 and TRBJ2-7, with 7 positions matching TRBD1. CDR3 length equals 15 residues. The J segment lost 0 bases and the V segment lost 5 bases, leaving 7 bases of the junction unmatched. Germline CDR1 and CDR2: SGHAT and FQNNGV. The DNA for the CDR3 is TGTGCCAGCAGCCATCCCAGGGGGTTCTCCTACGAGCAGTACTTC. Encoded protein: CASSHPRGFSYEQYF.

V is TRBV29-1 and J is TRBJ1-2, with D possibly TRBD1 on 6 matching bases. This CDR3 comprises 16 residues. Germline values: CDR1 SQVTM, CDR2 ANQGSEA. Trimming shortened V by 5 bases and J by 7 bases, and 26 bases separated the two germline ends. The CDR3 DNA follows: TGCAGCGTTCCAACAAAGGGCTACACAGGGAGTGGTGGCTACACCTTC. Protein: CSVPTKGYTGSGGYTF.